One and the same sample provided the 13 T cell receptor beta chains below, sequenced in a study of blood T cell repertoires in COVID-19. Sequencing used immunoSEQ multiplex PCR; TCRdb keeps in-frame clones, though not all of them. The sample has 200,000 to 250,000 clones, about nine tenths seen once; the top ten hold around 10%. Sequencing was carried out using peripheral blood. These receptors were obtained from a middle-aged man with COVID-19, enrolled during active disease.

This chain joins TRBV25-1 and TRBJ2-7, with 8 bases fitting TRBD1. After removal of 5 bases from V and 0 bases from J, the junction contained 3 bases not matched to a gene. The CDR3 has 14 amino acids. In germline, CDR1 is MGHDK, CDR2 SYGVNS. CDR3 region: CASSQTGVSYEQYF. In nucleotides, the CDR3 is TGTGCCAGCAGTCAGACAGGGGTCTCCTACGAGCAGTACTTC.

The chain combines TRBV15 with TRBJ1-5; no clear D gene. Germline CDR1 reads LNHNV; CDR2 reads YYDKDF (reference sequence). The CDR3 contains 13 residues. Trimming took 1 base from V and 5 from J, leaving 6 bases between them. CDR3 DNA sequence: TGTGCCACCAGCAGAGGGTCGGATCAGCCCCAGCATTTT. Translating it yields CATSRGSDQPQHF.

This clone was seen just once. The rearrangement uses TRBV5-1 and TRBJ1-5, with D perhaps TRBD1 (5 bases). Trimming pared 4 bases from V and 7 bases from J, leaving 15 bases between. This CDR3 contains 14 residues. Germline V gene data show CDR1 as SGHRS and CDR2 as YFSETQ. CDR3 in amino acids: CASSPDQGRQPQHF. DNA for the CDR3: TGCGCCAGCAGCCCCGACCAGGGCCGACAGCCCCAGCATTTT.

This chain links TRBV6-5 with TRBJ2-7; D gene ambiguous. Trimming shortened V by 0 bases and J by 4 bases, and 10 bases separated the two germline ends. The CDR3 spans 14 residues. Germline V gene sequence: CDR1 MNHEY, CDR2 SVGAGI. The CDR3 loop reads CASSYSNRLYEQYF. DNA of the CDR3: TGTGCCAGCAGTTACTCTAACAGATTATACGAGCAGTACTTC.

The chain joins TRBV5-1 to TRBJ1-5, with TRBD1 identical over 9 bases. The ends lost 4 bases at V and 8 bases at J; junction bases unmatched: 10. The CDR3 sequence is 15 residues long. Per germline, CDR1 SGHRS and CDR2 YFSETQ. CDR3 coding DNA: TGCGCCAGCAGCCAGGGGACAGGGAATTTTGAGCCCCAGCATTTT. This encodes CASSQGTGNFEPQHF.

This clone was recorded a few times. This chain joins TRBV5-6 and TRBJ2-4, with TRBD1 identical over 8 bases. The CDR3 runs to 13 residues. CDR1 and CDR2 from the germline V gene are SGHDT and YYEEEE. Losses at the gene ends were 4 bases for V and 15 bases for J; bases not matched to a gene: 12. CDR3 region: CASSTQQGDVGYF. CDR3 DNA: TGTGCCAGCAGCACCCAACAGGGGGATGTTGGGTACTTC.

This rearrangement joins TRBV5-1 to TRBJ2-1; TRBD2 matches at 11 bases. There are 15 residues in the CDR3. Germline V gene sequence: CDR1 SGHRS, CDR2 YFSETQ. J gave up 14 bases and V 0 bases, and 10 bases lay outside the gene matches. DNA for the CDR3: TGCGCCAGCAGCTTGGGGTTAGCGGGGGGGTATTTCGAGTTCTTC. Translated, it gives CASSLGLAGGYFEFF.

The rearrangement links TRBV28 to TRBJ2-7; possibly TRBD1 for D (6 bases). There are 16 residues in the CDR3. The germline V and J ends were trimmed by 5 bases and 1 base, with 18 bases remaining between them. CDR1 and CDR2 (germline): MDHEN, SYDVKM. The CDR3 nucleotides are TGTGCCAGCAGTGCGCCGGGACAAAAGGTATCCTACGAGCAGTACTTC. Translating it yields CASSAPGQKVSYEQYF.

This rearrangement joins TRBV5-4 to TRBJ2-1; 7 nucleotides line up with TRBD2. The germline gives CDR1 SGHNT, CDR2 YYREEE (reference sequence). V lost 0 bases and J lost 8; bases outside the gene matches: 8. This CDR3 contains 15 residues. CDR3 DNA sequence: TGTGCCAGCAGCTTGGCGGCGGGAGTTTTTGATGAGCAGTTCTTC. This sequence encodes CASSLAAGVFDEQFF. Together with reference TRBV5-4 and TRBJ2-1, the CDR3 gives the full variable domain: ETGVTQSPTHLIKTRGQQVTLRCSSQSGHNTVSWYQQALGQGPQFIFQYYREEENGRGNFPPRFSGLQFPNYSSELNVNALELDDSALYLCASSLAAGVFDEQFFGPGTRLTVL.

This chain joins TRBV7-6 and TRBJ2-7, with 14 bases matching TRBD2. The CDR3 sequence is 15 residues long. CDR1 and CDR2 (germline): SGHVS, FNYEAQ. V shed 4 bases and J 7 bases; nucleotides not matched to a gene: 6. The CDR3 DNA follows: TGTGCCAGCAGCTCCGGACTAGCGGGGGGATATGAGCAGTACTTC. It codes for CASSSGLAGGYEQYF.

The gene calls are TRBV5-1 and TRBJ1-1; no clear D gene. The CDR3 loop spans 15 amino acids. CDR1 and CDR2 (germline): SGHRS, YFSETQ. Between the trimmed V and J ends, which lost 4 bases and 4 bases, there was a span of 17 bases. CDR3 protein: CASSTRSGPGTEAFF. The CDR3 DNA is TGCGCCAGCAGCACCAGATCGGGTCCGGGCACTGAAGCTTTCTTT. The entire variable domain, with the rest obtained from reference TRBV5-1 and TRBJ1-1, is as follows: KAGVTQTPRYLIKTRGQQVTLSCSPISGHRSVSWYQQTPGQGLQFLFEYFSETQRNKGNFPGRFSGRQFSNSRSEMNVSTLELGDSALYLCASSTRSGPGTEAFFGQGTRLTVV.

This clone was picked up one time. This chain joins TRBV24-1 and TRBJ2-1, with 9 bases fitting TRBD1. CDR1 and CDR2 from the germline V gene are KGHDR and SFDVKD. The CDR3 runs to 14 residues. Losses at the gene ends were 6 bases for V and 8 bases for J; bases not matched to a gene: 7. CDR3 in amino acids: CATSSGQGVHEQFF. CDR3 DNA: TGTGCCACCAGTTCGGGACAGGGAGTGCATGAGCAGTTCTTC.

This clone was detected only once. This chain connects TRBV4-1 to TRBJ2-2; TRBD2 matches at 8 bases. Germline-derived CDR1 and CDR2 are MGHRA and YSYEKL. V lost 3 bases to trimming and J lost 7 bases; unmatched junction nucleotides: 7. This CDR3 spans 15 amino acids. The CDR3 protein is CASSQGLVSGGELFF. Written as DNA, the CDR3 is TGCGCCAGCAGCCAGGGACTAGTTTCCGGCGGGGAGCTGTTTTTT.